This passage covers 29 T cell receptor beta chains from one sample sequenced in a study of shared clonotypes between healthy human individuals. Sequenced by immunoSEQ multiplex PCR; TCRdb stores in-frame clones only, minus some. The data show roughly 1,500,000 clones, less than 99% seen once. Sequencing was carried out using naive CD4+ T cells sorted from blood. Subset in this sample: CD45RA+ positively selected. Receptors originate from a young man in good health.

This clone was seen a single time. V usage is TRBV7-9 and J usage is TRBJ1-2; D is perhaps TRBD1 (6 bases). The CDR3 contains 13 residues. V was trimmed by 5 bases and J by 2 bases, leaving 9 bases between them. The germline V gene has CDR1 SEHNR and CDR2 FQNEAQ (reference sequence). The CDR3 loop is CASSATGNYGYTF. The CDR3 nucleotides read TGTGCCAGCAGCGCCACAGGGAACTATGGCTACACCTTC.

V and J are TRBV6-4 and TRBJ1-5, with no clear D. V lost 4 bases to trimming and J lost 1 base, with 5 bases between them. This CDR3 spans 13 amino acids. CDR1 and CDR2 (germline): MRHNA, SNTAGT. The CDR3 sequence is CASSAESNQPQHF. DNA of the CDR3: TGTGCCAGCAGTGCGGAGAGCAATCAGCCCCAGCATTTT.

The chain couples TRBV5-8 to TRBJ2-6; D is uncertain. The CDR3 contains 14 residues. Germline V lookup: CDR1 SGHTS, CDR2 YDEGEE. The V gene lost 0 bases and the J gene lost 0 bases, with 1 base spanning the gap. CDR3 region: CASSLDSGANVLTF. As DNA, the CDR3 is TGTGCCAGCAGCTTGGACTCTGGGGCCAACGTCCTGACTTTC.

The genes are TRBV2 and TRBJ2-2; the D is unclear. CDR1 and CDR2 from the germline V gene are SNHLY and FYNNEI. The V and J ends lost 4 bases and 6 bases respectively, with 9 bases between them. The CDR3 is made up of 13 amino acids. This chain's CDR3 is CASSVLMAGELFF. The CDR3 DNA reads TGTGCCAGCAGTGTGTTAATGGCCGGGGAGCTGTTTTTT.

The chain links TRBV11-2 to TRBJ2-1; D uncertain. CDR1 and CDR2 (germline): SGHAT, FQNNGV. The CDR3 length is 12 residues. V lost 0 bases and J 8 bases, leaving 5 bases between the germline ends. CDR3 nucleotide sequence: TGTGCCAGCAGCTTAGATCGGTATGAGCAGTTCTTC. It specifies CASSLDRYEQFF. The full variable domain, rest sourced from reference TRBV11-2 and TRBJ2-1, is EAGVAQSPRYKIIEKRQSVAFWCNPISGHATLYWYQQILGQGPKLLIQFQNNGVVDDSQLPKDRFSAERLKGVDSTLKIQPAKLEDSAVYLCASSLDRYEQFFGPGTRLTVL.

The chain links TRBV5-6 to TRBJ2-7; TRBD2 might be the D (5 bases). There are 14 residues in the CDR3. Germline V lookup: CDR1 SGHDT, CDR2 YYEEEE. With 2 bases removed from V and 7 bases from J, the gap between germline ends came to 16 bases. CDR3 coding DNA: TGTGCCAGCAGCTTAGGCGTTAAAACGGGGGAGCAGTACTTC. It is translated as CASSLGVKTGEQYF.

The CDR3 sequence: CASSSSSGTYNEQFF. The CDR3 coding sequence is TGTGCCAGCAGTTCCTCTAGCGGAACCTACAATGAGCAGTTCTTC. The rearrangement links TRBV11-2 to TRBJ2-1, with 7 bases matching TRBD2. Germline V gene lookup returns CDR1 SGHAT and CDR2 FQNNGV. Trimming removed 6 bases from V and 2 bases from J; junction bases left unmatched: 7. The CDR3 is 15 residues long.

The chain is built from TRBV5-1 and TRBJ1-1; 8 nucleotides align to TRBD1. The germline gives CDR1 SGHRS, CDR2 YFSETQ. The trim removed 0 bases at V and 2 bases at J, leaving 3 bases unmatched. This CDR3 spans 15 amino acids. CDR3 amino acids: CASSLGTGSNTEAFF. CDR3 DNA: TGCGCCAGCAGCTTGGGGACAGGGAGTAACACTGAAGCTTTCTTT.

This chain uses TRBV27 with TRBJ2-7, with D unclear. Germline assignment: CDR1 MNHEY and CDR2 SMNVEV (reference sequence). This CDR3 is 12 amino acids long. V was trimmed by 2 bases and J by 4 bases, leaving 6 bases between them. This CDR3 reads CASSLDGYEQYF. The CDR3 DNA reads as TGTGCCAGCAGTTTAGATGGGTACGAGCAGTACTTC.

The CDR3 nucleotides read TGTGCCAGCTTCACTAGGGGAGTGAACACTGAAGCTTTCTTT. Translated: CASFTRGVNTEAFF. The chain combines TRBV18 with TRBJ1-1, with TRBD1 as a possible D gene (5 bases). Germline CDR1 is KGHSH and CDR2 is LQKENI. The V end lost 7 bases, the J end lost 0 bases, and 12 bases lay between the germline ends. The CDR3 length is 14 residues.

The genes are TRBV10-3 and TRBJ2-2; D is unclear. The CDR3 spans 17 residues. Germline V gives CDR1 ENHRY, CDR2 SYGVKD. The V gene lost 4 bases and the J gene lost 0 bases, with 15 bases spanning the gap. CDR3 region: CAISAVGEAPNTGELFF. The DNA of the CDR3 is TGTGCCATCAGTGCGGTTGGAGAAGCGCCGAACACCGGGGAGCTGTTTTTT.

Concerning this clone itself: Other DNA sequences from this sample encode an identical CDR3 as well. This chain joins TRBV7-6 and TRBJ2-7; D ambiguous. The V end lost 0 bases, the J end lost 1 base, and 4 bases lay between the germline ends. The germline gives CDR1 SGHVS, CDR2 FNYEAQ. The CDR3 is 13 residues long. The CDR3 nucleotides are TGTGCCAGCAGCTTAGCGGAGTCCTACGAGCAGTACTTC. Translating gives CASSLAESYEQYF.

This clone was seen once. This chain links TRBV7-9 with TRBJ2-5, with D uncertain. The CDR3 has 12 amino acids. Per the germline V gene, CDR1 is SEHNR and CDR2 is FQNEAQ (reference sequence). V was clipped by 1 base and J by 7 bases, with 7 bases between them. The CDR3 nucleotides are TGTGCCAGCAGCTTAGGGCAAACGACCCAGTACTTC. Its translation: CASSLGQTTQYF.

The chain combines TRBV5-1 with TRBJ2-7, with no clear D. This CDR3 is built from 8 residues. Trimming pared 7 bases from V and 8 bases from J, leaving 4 bases between. Per germline, CDR1 SGHRS and CDR2 YFSETQ. CDR3 DNA sequence: TGCGCCAGCCCCCAGCAGTACTTC. Translating gives CASPQQYF. Filled out from reference TRBV5-1 and TRBJ2-7, the complete variable domain reads KAGVTQTPRYLIKTRGQQVTLSCSPISGHRSVSWYQQTPGQGLQFLFEYFSETQRNKGNFPGRFSGRQFSNSRSEMNVSTLELGDSALYLCASPQQYFGPGTRLTVT.

The chain has TRBV9 and TRBJ1-4; D remains ambiguous. Germline lookup yields CDR1 SGDLS and CDR2 YYNGEE. The CDR3 sequence is 14 residues long. V was shortened by 4 bases and J by 3 bases, with 10 bases between the two germline ends. The CDR3 is CASSSEVPNEKLFF. In nucleotides, the CDR3 is TGTGCCAGCAGCTCAGAGGTCCCTAATGAAAAACTGTTTTTT.

This clone was seen once. This rearrangement joins TRBV19 to TRBJ1-5; 12 bases agree with TRBD1. V was pared by 10 bases and J by 2 bases, with 9 bases of the junction left unmatched. CDR1 and CDR2 (germline): LNHDA, SQIVND (reference sequence). The CDR3 is 16 residues long. CDR3 loop: CATAGQGAIRNQPQHF. The CDR3 bases are TGTGCCACTGCGGGACAGGGGGCGATTCGCAATCAGCCCCAGCATTTT.

This clone was found once. The sample has other DNA sequences that encode this CDR3 too. The rearrangement links TRBV9 to TRBJ1-5; D ambiguous. The CDR3 is 13 amino acids. V lost 3 bases and J lost 4, with 8 bases in between. CDR1 and CDR2 from the germline V gene are SGDLS and YYNGEE. CDR3 DNA sequence: TGTGCCAGCAGCGAGGGAGTTAATCAGCCCCAGCATTTT. Amino acids: CASSEGVNQPQHF.

The gene calls are TRBV10-1 and TRBJ2-2, with no clear D. Germline CDR1 reads WNHNN; CDR2 reads SYGVQD (reference sequence). The CDR3 has 13 amino acids. The V gene lost 7 bases and the J gene lost 1 base, with 7 bases spanning the gap. In DNA, the CDR3 is TGCGCCAGCACACGGGTGAACACCGGGGAGCTGTTTTTT. This gives the protein CASTRVNTGELFF.

The DNA of the CDR3 is TGTGCCAGCAGCAAAGGGCACCCTGGGGACGAGCAGTACTTC. Translation gives CASSKGHPGDEQYF. The chain is built from TRBV7-3 and TRBJ2-7; the D is unclear. V was trimmed by 5 bases and J by 5 bases, leaving 16 bases between them. Germline CDR1 SGHTA, CDR2 FQGTGA. The length of the CDR3 is 14 residues.

The rearrangement uses TRBV13 and TRBJ2-7; 9 nucleotides line up with TRBD1. The ends lost 6 bases at V and 3 bases at J; junction bases unmatched: 3. This CDR3 has 13 residues. Germline assignment: CDR1 PRHDT and CDR2 FYEKMQ (reference sequence). DNA of the CDR3: TGTGCCAGCAGTGGGGGACAGGGCTACGAGCAGTACTTC. It codes for CASSGGQGYEQYF.

This clone was observed a single time. The rearrangement links TRBV18 to TRBJ2-1, with 7 bases matching TRBD2. This CDR3 region has 13 residues. Germline CDR1 KGHSH, CDR2 LQKENI. V dropped 3 bases and J dropped 15; count of bases not matched to a gene: 11. DNA for the CDR3: TGTGCCAGCTCACCGTTAGAGGACCCTAGCGGGTTCTTC. Translation: CASSPLEDPSGFF.

V usage is TRBV5-1 and J usage is TRBJ2-6; D unclear. The CDR3 contains 16 residues. V was shortened by 0 bases and J by 0 bases, with 7 bases between the two germline ends. The germline V gene has CDR1 SGHRS and CDR2 YFSETQ. In nucleotides, the CDR3 is TGCGCCAGCAGCTTGGGGCTGATCTCTGGGGCCAACGTCCTGACTTTC. This codes for CASSLGLISGANVLTF.

The rearrangement links TRBV7-9 to TRBJ2-1; D gene uncertain. This CDR3 is 14 amino acids long. Germline lookup yields CDR1 SEHNR and CDR2 FQNEAQ (reference sequence). The V end lost 5 bases, the J end lost 4 bases, and 12 bases lay between the germline ends. The CDR3 is CASSPEVQYNEQFF. The CDR3 coding sequence is TGTGCCAGCAGCCCAGAGGTACAGTACAATGAGCAGTTCTTC. Looking up the rest from reference TRBV7-9 and TRBJ2-1 gives the full variable domain: DTGVSQNPRHKITKRGQNVTFRCDPISEHNRLYWYRQTLGQGPEFLTYFQNEAQLEKSRLLSDRFSAERPKGSFSTLEIQRTEQGDSAMYLCASSPEVQYNEQFFGPGTRLTVL.

The rearrangement uses TRBV6-5 and TRBJ2-1, with 9 nucleotides matching TRBD2. The germline gives CDR1 MNHEY, CDR2 SVGAGI. This CDR3 is 13 amino acids long. The junction had 2 bases not matched to a gene; V was cut back by 1 base and J by 10 bases. DNA of the CDR3: TGTGCCAGCAGTTACTTCACTAGCGGGGAGCAGTTCTTC. Its translation: CASSYFTSGEQFF.

The chain uses TRBV6-1 and TRBJ2-2; 10 positions match TRBD2. J was trimmed by 3 bases and V by 6 bases; bases with no gene match: 4. Germline-derived CDR1 and CDR2 are MNHNS and SASEGT. This CDR3 region has 15 residues. The CDR3 DNA sequence: TGTGCCAGCAGCGGACTAGCGGATTACACCGGGGAGCTGTTTTTT. It codes for CASSGLADYTGELFF.

This sequence joins TRBV5-1 and TRBJ1-1; 9 bases match TRBD1. The germline V gene has CDR1 SGHRS and CDR2 YFSETQ. This CDR3 contains 16 residues. Trimming at V came to 3 bases and at J to 3 bases, leaving 9 bases not matched to a gene. Here the CDR3 reads CASSSTPQGAYTEAFF. CDR3 nucleotide sequence: TGCGCCAGCAGCTCAACCCCACAGGGGGCTTACACTGAAGCTTTCTTT.

The J gene is TRBJ1-1, the V gene TRBV19; D gene unclear. Trimming cost V 5 bases and J 1 base, with 8 bases left between them. In germline, CDR1 is LNHDA, CDR2 SQIVND (reference sequence). The CDR3 is made up of 13 amino acids. CDR3 sequence: CASSVWGNTEAFF. The CDR3 DNA sequence: TGTGCCAGTAGTGTTTGGGGGAACACTGAAGCTTTCTTT.

DNA of the CDR3: TGTGCCAGCAGCGCCCTCGGGGGAGGCATTCAGTACTTC. The encoded protein is CASSALGGGIQYF. The chain recombines TRBV9 with TRBJ2-4; the D gene is possibly TRBD2 (6 bases). V dropped 3 bases and J dropped 9 bases, with 13 bases sitting between them. CDR3 length: 13 residues. CDR1 SGDLS and CDR2 YYNGEE come from the germline V gene. Variable domain in full (rest from reference TRBV9 and TRBJ2-4): DSGVTQTPKHLITATGQRVTLRCSPRSGDLSVYWYQQSLDQGLQFLIQYYNGEERAKGNILERFSAQQFPDLHSELNLSSLELGDSALYFCASSALGGGIQYFGAGTRLSVL.

The chain is built from TRBV19 and TRBJ1-5; 8 bases are shared with TRBD1. Germline values: CDR1 LNHDA, CDR2 SQIVND (reference sequence). Trimming took 9 bases from V and 6 from J; bases not matched to a gene: 7. The CDR3 loop spans 13 amino acids. CDR3 DNA sequence: TGTGCCAGCCAGCAGGGGGCAGGTCAGCCCCAGCATTTT. This sequence encodes CASQQGAGQPQHF.